This TCR beta chain was identified during a study of OX40 agonist ivuxolimab in advanced cancers. This table comes from immunoSEQ multiplex PCR, and its TCRdb copy is limited to in-frame clones, with some not included. This sample yields some 60,000 clones, of which around 88% are seen a single time; about 13% belongs to the top ten. Germline assignment: CDR1 SGHRS and CDR2 YFSETQ. This CDR3 comprises 16 residues. Deletions cut 1 base from V and 1 base from J, with 15 bases between. The TCR sequence derives from an adult with an advanced solid tumor such as melanoma, head and neck, liver or kidney cancer. The specimen comprised CD4+ or CD8+ T cells sorted from blood, sampled in a trial of the OX40 agonist ivuxolimab. This chain connects TRBV5-1 to TRBJ2-7; D perhaps matches TRBD2 (6 bases). Here the CDR3 reads CASSLNLLANSYEQYF. The CDR3 region has the DNA TGCGCCAGCAGCTTGAATTTGCTAGCGAATTCCTACGAGCAGTACTTC.